The 28 T cell receptor beta chains below come from one sample, sequenced in a study of T cell changes during pregnancy in multiple sclerosis. The repertoire was sequenced with immunoSEQ multiplex PCR; TCRdb's copy has only in-frame clones and lacks some. The sample gives approximately 110,000 clones, roughly nine tenths of which show up once; about 3% is in the top ten. Sequencing was performed on peripheral blood, taken after pregnancy. The source of these receptors is a female donor with multiple sclerosis, enrolled in a pregnancy study.

The J gene is TRBJ1-2, the V gene TRBV6-1, with a possible D match to TRBD1 (6 bases). CDR3 length: 15 amino acids. Trimming pared 3 bases from V and 1 base from J, leaving 12 bases between. CDR1 and CDR2 (germline): MNHNS, SASEGT. The CDR3 DNA follows: TGTGCCAGCAGTGAGTTGGACAGTTTTAACTATGGCTACACCTTC. This encodes CASSELDSFNYGYTF.

J is TRBJ1-2 and V is TRBV2; D is unclear. The V end was cut by 5 bases, the J end by 8 bases, with 12 bases between. Germline-derived CDR1 and CDR2 are SNHLY and FYNNEI. The CDR3 consists of 12 residues. CDR3 bases: TGTGCCAGCAGTTCGACTCGGGGAGGCTACACCTTC. It is translated as CASSSTRGGYTF.

V usage is TRBV27 and J usage is TRBJ2-1; 10 bases line up with TRBD2. The length of the CDR3 is 16 residues. After removal of 1 base from V and 5 bases from J, the junction contained 5 bases not matched to a gene. Germline V lookup: CDR1 MNHEY, CDR2 SMNVEV (reference sequence). CDR3 loop: CASSLFSSGGDNEQFF. The CDR3 DNA sequence: TGTGCCAGCAGTTTATTTTCCAGCGGGGGGGACAATGAGCAGTTCTTC.

V is TRBV14 and J is TRBJ2-1; 11 bases line up with TRBD2. Looked up from germline, CDR1 is SGHDN and CDR2 is FVKESK. V gave up 1 base and J gave up 5 bases; unmatched junction bases: 10. The length of the CDR3 is 18 residues. This chain's CDR3 is CASSQGLAGGLVNNEQFF. Written as DNA, the CDR3 is TGTGCCAGCAGCCAAGGGCTAGCGGGGGGACTGGTCAACAATGAGCAGTTCTTC.

This clone was picked up one time. The CDR3: CASSLKVRGGDTQYF. CDR3 bases: TGCGCCAGCAGCTTGAAGGTGCGGGGGGGTGATACGCAGTATTTT. This sequence joins TRBV5-1 and TRBJ2-3; TRBD2 agrees at 9 bases. The CDR3 runs to 15 residues. Germline trimming cut 1 base from V and 6 bases from J; bases unmatched to any gene: 6. CDR1 and CDR2 from the germline V gene are SGHRS and YFSETQ.

The chain uses TRBV11-3 and TRBJ2-3, with D possibly matching TRBD2 (5 bases). CDR3 length: 12 residues. CDR1 and CDR2 from the germline V gene are SGHNT and YENEEA. Trimming stripped 4 bases from V and 8 bases from J, with 10 bases between. The CDR3, as DNA: TGTGCCAGCAGCTCCGGGGAAACTACGCAGTATTTT. Its translation is CASSSGETTQYF. Based on the CDR3 plus reference TRBV11-3 and TRBJ2-3, the full variable domain is EAGVVQSPRYKIIEKKQPVAFWCNPISGHNTLYWYLQNLGQGPELLIRYENEEAVDDSQLPKDRFSAERLKGVDSTLKIQPAELGDSAVYLCASSSGETTQYFGPGTRLTVL.

V is TRBV7-6 and J is TRBJ1-1, with D hard to call. Germline-derived CDR1 and CDR2 are SGHVS and FNYEAQ. V lost 1 base and J lost 7, with 4 bases in between. CDR3 length: 11 residues. CDR3 nucleotides: TGTGCCAGCAGCTTAGGCGGTGAAGCTTTCTTT. This gives the protein CASSLGGEAFF.

The V call is TRBV18, the J call TRBJ2-3; 9 bases agree with TRBD1. V lost 6 bases, J lost 3 bases, and 7 bases stayed unmatched. The CDR3 runs to 15 residues. Germline loops: CDR1 KGHSH, CDR2 LQKENI. CDR3 sequence (DNA): TGTGCCAGCTCTCGGGACAGGGACCTTACAGATACGCAGTATTTT. Translated: CASSRDRDLTDTQYF.

This clone came up once. This chain links TRBV28 with TRBJ1-5; 7 bases line up with TRBD1. The ends lost 5 bases at V and 5 bases at J; junction bases unmatched: 9. This CDR3 contains 15 residues. CDR1 and CDR2 from the germline V gene are MDHEN and SYDVKM. CDR3 region: CASSAVDRDYQPQHF. The CDR3 DNA reads as TGTGCCAGCAGTGCAGTAGACAGGGATTATCAGCCCCAGCATTTT.

V usage is TRBV4-2 and J usage is TRBJ2-2; D unclear. This CDR3 has 16 residues. Germline values: CDR1 LGHNA, CDR2 YNFKEQ. V was pared by 0 bases and J by 1 base, with 9 bases between. CDR3 nucleotides: TGTGCCAGCAGCCAAGATAATACTGTGAACACCGGGGAGCTGTTTTTT. Translating gives CASSQDNTVNTGELFF.

The chain employs TRBV7-8 and TRBJ2-1; D is uncertain. The CDR3 is made up of 11 amino acids. CDR1 and CDR2 (germline): SGHVS, FQNEAQ. Trimming left V 1 base short and J 10 bases short, with 5 bases between. For the CDR3, the DNA is TGTGCCAGCAGCTTAGGGCAGGAGCAGTTCTTC. Its translation is CASSLGQEQFF.

The gene calls are TRBV11-2 and TRBJ2-7; tentatively, D is TRBD1 (6 bases). CDR1 SGHAT and CDR2 FQNNGV come from the germline V gene. V was shortened by 5 bases and J by 3 bases, with 14 bases between the two germline ends. CDR3 length equals 14 residues. This CDR3 reads CASSRRDTYYEQYF. DNA for the CDR3: TGTGCCAGCAGCCGCCGGGACACCTACTACGAGCAGTACTTC.

The chain recombines TRBV7-9 with TRBJ2-7; D call uncertain. The CDR3 has 16 residues. Germline lookup yields CDR1 SEHNR and CDR2 FQNEAQ (reference sequence). Trimming stripped 5 bases from V and 0 bases from J, with 17 bases between. The CDR3 loop reads CASSLPVPPSSYEQYF. CDR3 nucleotide sequence: TGTGCCAGCAGCCTCCCAGTCCCGCCCAGCTCCTACGAGCAGTACTTC.

The chain has TRBV19 and TRBJ2-1, with 7 bases lining up with TRBD1. The ends lost 6 bases at V and 8 bases at J; junction bases unmatched: 7. Germline V gene data show CDR1 as LNHDA and CDR2 as SQIVND (reference sequence). There are 13 residues in the CDR3. DNA of the CDR3: TGTGCCAGTAGCGGGACAGAAGCTGATGAGCAGTTCTTC. Its translation: CASSGTEADEQFF.

In its sample, this clone was seen once. The chain recombines TRBV19 with TRBJ1-5; the match to TRBD1 covers 8 bases. The CDR3 is 13 amino acids. From germline, CDR1 is LNHDA and CDR2 SQIVND (reference sequence). Trimming at V came to 10 bases and at J to 6 bases, leaving 8 bases not matched to a gene. The CDR3 DNA follows: TGTGCCACGGAACCGGACAGGGTTCAGCCCCAGCATTTT. The encoded protein is CATEPDRVQPQHF.

The chain has TRBV5-6 and TRBJ2-3; maybe TRBD1 (5 bases). Trimming pared 3 bases from V and 5 bases from J, leaving 10 bases between. Germline values: CDR1 SGHDT, CDR2 YYEEEE. This CDR3 has 13 amino acids. The CDR3, as DNA: TGTGCCAGCAGCTCAGATCAGGGAGATACGCAGTATTTT. Amino acids: CASSSDQGDTQYF.

The chain uses TRBV5-1 and TRBJ1-5; D is perhaps TRBD1 (5 bases). Germline V gene sequence: CDR1 SGHRS, CDR2 YFSETQ. V was clipped by 5 bases and J by 1 base, with 10 bases between them. The CDR3 consists of 14 residues. CDR3 sequence (DNA): TGCGCCAGCAGTAATGGGGCGAGCAATCAGCCCCAGCATTTT. The encoded protein is CASSNGASNQPQHF.

The genes are TRBV19 and TRBJ2-2, with TRBD2 as a possible D gene (5 bases). Germline V CDR1 and CDR2: LNHDA, SQIVND (reference sequence). This CDR3 is 16 amino acids long. Trimming cost V 3 bases and J 3 bases, with 14 bases left between them. In nucleotides, the CDR3 is TGTGCCAGTAGTATGGAGGTAGGGCAGTACACCGGGGAGCTGTTTTTT. As protein: CASSMEVGQYTGELFF.

This clone was found once. The chain employs TRBV9 and TRBJ2-1, with TRBD2 identical over 16 bases. With 4 bases clipped from V and 5 bases from J, the junction kept 12 bases outside the gene matches. The CDR3 has 19 amino acids. Germline loops: CDR1 SGDLS, CDR2 YYNGEE. In DNA form, the CDR3 reads TGTGCCAGCAGCCCCCACCCGGGACTAGCGGGGGGGCCACACAATGAGCAGTTCTTC. Residues: CASSPHPGLAGGPHNEQFF.

The J gene is TRBJ2-3, the V gene TRBV5-1; possibly TRBD2 for D (6 bases). Between the trimmed V and J ends, which lost 2 bases and 4 bases, there was a span of 17 bases. This CDR3 contains 16 residues. CDR1 is SGHRS, CDR2 YFSETQ, per germline. The CDR3 coding sequence is TGCGCCAGCAGCTTCCCCTACGGAGGGACCCCAGATACGCAGTATTTT. This codes for CASSFPYGGTPDTQYF.

The genes are TRBV19 and TRBJ1-6; D remains ambiguous. From germline, CDR1 is LNHDA and CDR2 SQIVND (reference sequence). CDR3 size: 13 residues. V lost 1 base and J lost 11, with 9 bases in between. CDR3 in DNA: TGTGCCAGTAGTATAGCTACAGATACACCCCTCCACTTT. Its protein product is CASSIATDTPLHF.

The chain recombines TRBV29-1 with TRBJ1-2; 9 bases are shared with TRBD1. The germline V gene encodes CDR1 SQVTM and CDR2 ANQGSEA. Trimming at V came to 7 bases and at J to 7 bases, leaving 10 bases not matched to a gene. The CDR3 spans 13 residues. The CDR3 loop is CSAITGTGSGYTF. Here the CDR3 DNA reads TGCAGCGCCATAACCGGGACAGGGTCTGGCTACACCTTC.

A single count supports this clone. V gene TRBV6-1 combines with J gene TRBJ2-2; TRBD1 agrees at 8 bases. CDR1 MNHNS and CDR2 SASEGT come from the germline V gene. J lost 4 bases, V lost 8 bases, and 9 bases had no gene match. The length of the CDR3 is 15 residues. The CDR3 reads CASGSGTGTTGELFF. As DNA, the CDR3 is TGTGCCAGCGGGTCGGGGACAGGAACCACCGGGGAGCTGTTTTTT.

The chain carries TRBV4-2 and TRBJ2-1; 8 positions agree with TRBD1. Germline V gives CDR1 LGHNA, CDR2 YNFKEQ. The CDR3 is 16 residues long. V dropped 1 base and J dropped 3; count of bases not matched to a gene: 5. The CDR3 coding sequence is TGTGCCAGCAGCCAAGTCACGGACAGGGACTACAATGAGCAGTTCTTC. As protein: CASSQVTDRDYNEQFF.

The J gene is TRBJ2-5, the V gene TRBV4-1; 7 nucleotides match TRBD2. The V gene end was trimmed by 3 bases and the J gene end by 5 bases; junction bases not matched to a gene: 6. CDR1 is MGHRA and CDR2 is YSYEKL in the germline V gene. The CDR3 runs to 14 residues. The CDR3 DNA follows: TGCGCCAGCAGCCAGGGGGGGGTCCCGGAGACCCAGTACTTC. It specifies CASSQGGVPETQYF.

The V gene is TRBV9, the J gene TRBJ1-2; D is perhaps TRBD1 (6 bases). This CDR3 is built from 14 residues. Germline CDR1 reads SGDLS; CDR2 reads YYNGEE. V lost 2 bases and J lost 0, with 8 bases in between. The CDR3 DNA follows: TGTGCCAGCAGCGTGGACAGTTCTAACTATGGCTACACCTTC. It yields the protein CASSVDSSNYGYTF.

This chain links TRBV13 with TRBJ1-1, with unresolved D. V dropped 6 bases and J dropped 0 bases, with 14 bases sitting between them. CDR3 length: 15 amino acids. Germline CDR1 and CDR2: PRHDT and FYEKMQ (reference sequence). CDR3 bases: TGTGCCAGCAGGAACGGGGAGGATCTGAACACTGAAGCTTTCTTT. This gives the protein CASRNGEDLNTEAFF.

V is TRBV7-8 and J is TRBJ1-1; 7 positions match TRBD1. V gave up 5 bases and J gave up 9 bases; unmatched junction bases: 9. Germline lookup yields CDR1 SGHVS and CDR2 FQNEAQ. The CDR3 is made up of 13 amino acids. The CDR3 DNA reads TGTGCCAGCAGCATCGGGACAGACCATAAAGCTTTCTTT. Its translation: CASSIGTDHKAFF.